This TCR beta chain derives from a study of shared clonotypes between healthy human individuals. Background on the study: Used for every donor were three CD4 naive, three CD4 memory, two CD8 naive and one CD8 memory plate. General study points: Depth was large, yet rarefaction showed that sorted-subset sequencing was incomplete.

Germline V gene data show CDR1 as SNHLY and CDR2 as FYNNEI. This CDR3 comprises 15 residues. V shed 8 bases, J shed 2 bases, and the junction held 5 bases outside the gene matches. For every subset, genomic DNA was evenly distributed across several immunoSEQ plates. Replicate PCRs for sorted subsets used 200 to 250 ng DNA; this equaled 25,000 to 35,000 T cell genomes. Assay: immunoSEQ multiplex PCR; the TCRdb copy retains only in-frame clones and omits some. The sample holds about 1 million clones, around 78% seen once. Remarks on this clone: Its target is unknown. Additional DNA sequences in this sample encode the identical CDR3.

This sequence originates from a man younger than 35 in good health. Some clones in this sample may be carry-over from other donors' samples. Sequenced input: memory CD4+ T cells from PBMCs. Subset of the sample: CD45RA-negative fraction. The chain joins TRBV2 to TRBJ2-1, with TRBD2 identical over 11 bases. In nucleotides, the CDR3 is TGTGCCAGCCGCGGGACTAGCGGCGCCTACAATGAGCAGTTCTTC. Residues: CASRGTSGAYNEQFF.